Here is one T cell receptor beta chain with its context. The data are from a study of blood T cell repertoires in COVID-19. Across the whole study: Sites in the United States, Italy and Spain provided acute and convalescent COVID-19 samples. Nucleic acid was either cDNA or gDNA, and it came from T cells, B-cell-depleted T cells, or PBMCs.

The germline V gene encodes CDR1 MGHDK and CDR2 SYGVNS. This CDR3 has 18 amino acids. The V gene end was trimmed by 2 bases and the J gene end by 0 bases; junction bases not matched to a gene: 7. In the source study's methods: How many nucleated cells were present was estimated from reference gene primer amplification. Repertoires were generated with immunoSEQ multiplex PCR, while TCRdb's copy carries only in-frame clones and drops some. V and J calls and clone size are copied from that table; D and trimming were computed from the DNA. The repertoire holds 150,000 to 200,000 clones, with around 84% as singletons.

This sequence was found in a human donor with acute or convalescent COVID-19. The donor label of this sample is uncertain. The sample comprised peripheral blood. The J gene is TRBJ2-6, the V gene TRBV25-1, with 7 nucleotides matching TRBD1. The CDR3 loop is CASSEPTGSPSGANVLTF. Written as DNA, the CDR3 is TGTGCCAGCAGTGAACCGACAGGGTCCCCCTCTGGGGCCAACGTCCTGACTTTC. Complete variable domain (other parts from reference TRBV25-1 and TRBJ2-6): EADIYQTPRYLVIGTGKKITLECSQTMGHDKMYWYQQDPGMELHLIHYSYGVNSTEKGDLSSESTVSRIRTEHFPLTLESARPSHTSQYLCASSEPTGSPSGANVLTFGAGSRLTVL.